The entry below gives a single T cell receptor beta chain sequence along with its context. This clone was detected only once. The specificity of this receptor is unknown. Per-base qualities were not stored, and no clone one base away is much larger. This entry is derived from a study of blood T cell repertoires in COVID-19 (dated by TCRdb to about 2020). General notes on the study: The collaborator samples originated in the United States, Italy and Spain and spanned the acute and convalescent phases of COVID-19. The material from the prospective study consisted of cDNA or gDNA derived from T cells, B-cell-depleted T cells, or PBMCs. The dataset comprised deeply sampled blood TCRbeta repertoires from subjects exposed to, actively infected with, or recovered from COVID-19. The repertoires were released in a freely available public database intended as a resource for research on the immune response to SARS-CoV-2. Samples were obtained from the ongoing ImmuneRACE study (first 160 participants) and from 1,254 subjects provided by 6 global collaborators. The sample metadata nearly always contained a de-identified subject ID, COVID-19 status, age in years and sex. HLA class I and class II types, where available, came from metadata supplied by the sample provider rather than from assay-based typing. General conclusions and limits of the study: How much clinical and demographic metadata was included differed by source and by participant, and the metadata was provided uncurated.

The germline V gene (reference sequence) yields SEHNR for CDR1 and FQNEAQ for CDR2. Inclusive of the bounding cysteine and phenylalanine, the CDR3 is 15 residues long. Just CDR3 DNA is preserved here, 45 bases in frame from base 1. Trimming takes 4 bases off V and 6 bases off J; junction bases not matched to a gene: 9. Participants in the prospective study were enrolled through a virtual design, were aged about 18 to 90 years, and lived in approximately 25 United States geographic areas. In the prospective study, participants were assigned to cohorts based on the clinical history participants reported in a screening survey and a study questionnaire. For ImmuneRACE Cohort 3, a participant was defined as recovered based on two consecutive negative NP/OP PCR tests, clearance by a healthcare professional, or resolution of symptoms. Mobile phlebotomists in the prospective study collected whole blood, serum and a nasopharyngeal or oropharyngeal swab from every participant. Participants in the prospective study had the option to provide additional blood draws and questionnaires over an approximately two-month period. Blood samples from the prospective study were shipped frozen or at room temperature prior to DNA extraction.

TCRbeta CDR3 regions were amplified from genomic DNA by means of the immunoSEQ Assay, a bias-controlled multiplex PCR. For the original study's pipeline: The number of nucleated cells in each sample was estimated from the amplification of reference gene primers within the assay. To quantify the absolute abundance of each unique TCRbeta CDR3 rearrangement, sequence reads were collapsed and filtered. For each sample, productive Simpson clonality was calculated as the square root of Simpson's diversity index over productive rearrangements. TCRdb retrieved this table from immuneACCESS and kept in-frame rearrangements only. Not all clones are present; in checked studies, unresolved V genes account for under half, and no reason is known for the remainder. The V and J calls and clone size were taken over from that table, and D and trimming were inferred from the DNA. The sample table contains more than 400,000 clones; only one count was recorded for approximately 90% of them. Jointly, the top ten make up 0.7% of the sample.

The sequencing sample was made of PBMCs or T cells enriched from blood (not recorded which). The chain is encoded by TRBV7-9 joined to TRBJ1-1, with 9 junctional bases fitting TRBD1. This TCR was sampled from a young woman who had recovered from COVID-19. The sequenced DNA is TGTGCCAGCAGCTCCCCACTTACAGGGGGCCCTGAAGCTTTCTTT. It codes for CASSSPLTGGPEAFF. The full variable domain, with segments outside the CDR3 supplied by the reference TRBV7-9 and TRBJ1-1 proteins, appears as DTGVSQNPRHKITKRGQNVTFRCDPISEHNRLYWYRQTLGQGPEFLTYFQNEAQLEKSRLLSDRFSAERPKGSFSTLEIQRTEQGDSAMYLCASSSPLTGGPEAFFGQGTRLTVV.